The clone carrying this T cell receptor beta chain was seen only a few times. Antigen specificity is unknown. Time point given: cycle 4 day 1 (C4D1), after 5 to 7 weeks of nivolumab. Relapse after autologous stem cell transplantation occurred in every patient, and brentuximab vedotin exposure varied. The data were taken from a study of PD-1 blockade in classical Hodgkin lymphoma. Method: immunoSEQ multiplex PCR; TCRdb's copy keeps in-frame clones and lacks some. Of 57,000 or so clones listed, nearly 90% are singletons. General study findings and limits: Patients starting nivolumab less than 1 year after ASCT had lower diversity and were excluded from later analyses.

Germline trimming cut 5 bases from V and 6 bases from J; bases unmatched to any gene: 3. The CDR3 loop spans 12 amino acids. From germline, CDR1 is SSHAT and CDR2 FNYEAQ (reference sequence). This chain joins TRBV7-7 and TRBJ2-7; TRBD1 agrees at 8 bases. The specimen comprised peripheral blood mononuclear cells (PBMCs), sampled before the fourth cycle of nivolumab. This TCR derives from a human donor with classical Hodgkin lymphoma. The CDR3 loop is CASSTTGGEQYF. The CDR3 DNA reads as TGTGCCAGCAGCACAACAGGGGGCGAGCAGTACTTC.